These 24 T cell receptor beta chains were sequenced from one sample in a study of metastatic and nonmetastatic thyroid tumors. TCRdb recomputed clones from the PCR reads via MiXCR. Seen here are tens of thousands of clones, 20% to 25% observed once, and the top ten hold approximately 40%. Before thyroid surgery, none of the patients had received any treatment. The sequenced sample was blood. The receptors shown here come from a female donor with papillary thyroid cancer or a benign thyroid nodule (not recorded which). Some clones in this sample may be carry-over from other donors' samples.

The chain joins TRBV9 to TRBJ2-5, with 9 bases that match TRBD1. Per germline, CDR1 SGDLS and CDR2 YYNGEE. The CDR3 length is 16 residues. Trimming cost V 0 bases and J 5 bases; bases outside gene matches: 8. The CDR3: CASSVGVDRGPETQYF. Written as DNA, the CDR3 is TGTGCCAGCAGCGTAGGGGTGGACAGGGGACCCGAGACCCAGTACTTC. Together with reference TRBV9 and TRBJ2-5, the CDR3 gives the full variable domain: DSGVTQTPKHLITATGQRVTLRCSPRSGDLSVYWYQQSLDQGLQFLIQYYNGEERAKGNILERFSAQQFPDLHSELNLSSLELGDSALYFCASSVGVDRGPETQYFGPGTRLLVL.

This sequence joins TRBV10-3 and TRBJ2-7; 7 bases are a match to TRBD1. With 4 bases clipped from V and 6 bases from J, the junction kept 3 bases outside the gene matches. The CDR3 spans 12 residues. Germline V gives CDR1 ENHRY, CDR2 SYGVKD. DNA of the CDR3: TGTGCCATCAGTGCGACAGGGAGCGAGCAGTACTTC. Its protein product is CAISATGSEQYF.

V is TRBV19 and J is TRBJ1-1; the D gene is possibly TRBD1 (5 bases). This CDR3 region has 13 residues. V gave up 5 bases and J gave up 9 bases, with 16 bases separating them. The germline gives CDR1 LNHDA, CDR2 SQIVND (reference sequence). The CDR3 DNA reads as TGTGCCAGTAGTGACCATGGGGGTACGAAAGCTTTCTTT. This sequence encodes CASSDHGGTKAFF.

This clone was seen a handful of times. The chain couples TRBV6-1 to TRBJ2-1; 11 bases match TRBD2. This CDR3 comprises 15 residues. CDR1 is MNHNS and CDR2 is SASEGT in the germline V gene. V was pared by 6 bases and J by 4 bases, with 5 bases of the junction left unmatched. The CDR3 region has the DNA TGTGCCAGCAGACACACTAGCGGGGGTTACAATGAGCAGTTCTTC. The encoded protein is CASRHTSGGYNEQFF.

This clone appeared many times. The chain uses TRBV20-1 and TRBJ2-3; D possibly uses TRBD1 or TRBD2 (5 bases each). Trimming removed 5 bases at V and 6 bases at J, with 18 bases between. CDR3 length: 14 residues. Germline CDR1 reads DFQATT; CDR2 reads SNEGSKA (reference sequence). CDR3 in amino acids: CSAAGALSADTQYF. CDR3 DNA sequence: TGCAGTGCTGCCGGGGCCTTAAGCGCGGATACGCAGTATTTT.

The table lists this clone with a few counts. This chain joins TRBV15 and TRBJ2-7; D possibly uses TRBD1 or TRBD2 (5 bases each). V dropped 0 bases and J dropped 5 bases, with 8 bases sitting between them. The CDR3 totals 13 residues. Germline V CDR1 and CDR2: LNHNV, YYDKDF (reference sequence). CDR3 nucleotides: TGTGCCACCAGCAGAGACGGGACGCACGAGCAGTACTTC. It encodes CATSRDGTHEQYF.

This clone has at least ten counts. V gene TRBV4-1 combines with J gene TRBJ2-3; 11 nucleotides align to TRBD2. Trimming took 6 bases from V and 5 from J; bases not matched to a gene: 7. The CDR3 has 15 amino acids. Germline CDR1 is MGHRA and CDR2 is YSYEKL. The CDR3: CASRQLAGAVDTQYF. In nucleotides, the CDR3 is TGCGCCAGCAGGCAACTAGCGGGAGCCGTAGATACGCAGTATTTT.

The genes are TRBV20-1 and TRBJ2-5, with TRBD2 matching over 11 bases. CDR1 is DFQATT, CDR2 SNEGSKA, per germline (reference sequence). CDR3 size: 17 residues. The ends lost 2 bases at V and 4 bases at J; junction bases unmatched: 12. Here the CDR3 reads CSARLTTIAGGGETQYF. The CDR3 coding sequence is TGCAGTGCTAGACTTACCACAATAGCGGGAGGGGGAGAGACCCAGTACTTC.

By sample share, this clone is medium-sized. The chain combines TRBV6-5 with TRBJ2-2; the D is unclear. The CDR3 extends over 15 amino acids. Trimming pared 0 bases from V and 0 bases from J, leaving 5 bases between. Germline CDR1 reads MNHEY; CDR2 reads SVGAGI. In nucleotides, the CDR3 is TGTGCCAGCAGTTACTCGACTCCGAACACCGGGGAGCTGTTTTTT. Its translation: CASSYSTPNTGELFF.

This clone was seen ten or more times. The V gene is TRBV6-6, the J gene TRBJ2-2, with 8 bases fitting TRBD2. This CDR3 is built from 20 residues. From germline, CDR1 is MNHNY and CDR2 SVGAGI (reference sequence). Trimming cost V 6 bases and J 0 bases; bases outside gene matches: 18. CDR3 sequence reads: CASRAGAGVGRGANTGELFF. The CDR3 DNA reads TGTGCCAGCAGGGCGGGAGCGGGAGTGGGGCGGGGGGCGAACACCGGGGAGCTGTTTTTT.

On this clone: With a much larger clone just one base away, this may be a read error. The CDR3: CASIQAYNEQFF. The DNA for the CDR3 is TGTGCCAGCATCCAGGCCTACAATGAGCAGTTCTTC. This sequence joins TRBV12-3 or TRBV12-4 and TRBJ2-1, with D uncertain. This CDR3 spans 12 amino acids. Trimming took off 7 bases at V and 2 bases at J, with 6 bases between the two ends.

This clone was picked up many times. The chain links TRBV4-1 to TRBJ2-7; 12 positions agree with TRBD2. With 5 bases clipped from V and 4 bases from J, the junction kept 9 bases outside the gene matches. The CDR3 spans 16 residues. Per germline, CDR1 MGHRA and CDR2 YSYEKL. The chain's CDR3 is CASSTRLAGDSYEQYF. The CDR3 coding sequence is TGCGCCAGCAGCACCAGACTAGCGGGAGATTCTTACGAGCAGTACTTC.

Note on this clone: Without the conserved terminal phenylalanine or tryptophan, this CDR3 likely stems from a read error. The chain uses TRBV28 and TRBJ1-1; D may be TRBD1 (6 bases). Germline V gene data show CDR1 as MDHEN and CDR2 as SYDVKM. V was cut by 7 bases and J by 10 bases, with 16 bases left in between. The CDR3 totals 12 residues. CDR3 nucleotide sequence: TGTGCCAGCATTTCTTCGGGGGCGGTAGCTTTCTAT. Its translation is CASISSGAVAFY.

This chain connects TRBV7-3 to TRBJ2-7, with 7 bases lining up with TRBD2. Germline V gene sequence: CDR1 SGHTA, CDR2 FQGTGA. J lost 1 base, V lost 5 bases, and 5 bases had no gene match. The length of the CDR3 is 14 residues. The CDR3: CASSPTGGSYEQYF. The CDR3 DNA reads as TGTGCCAGCAGCCCAACCGGGGGGTCCTACGAGCAGTACTTC. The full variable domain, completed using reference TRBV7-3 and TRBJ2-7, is GAGVSQTPSNKVTEKGKYVELRCDPISGHTALYWYRQSLGQGPEFLIYFQGTGAADDSGLPNDRFFAVRPEGSVSTLKIQRTERGDSAVYLCASSPTGGSYEQYFGPGTRLTVT.

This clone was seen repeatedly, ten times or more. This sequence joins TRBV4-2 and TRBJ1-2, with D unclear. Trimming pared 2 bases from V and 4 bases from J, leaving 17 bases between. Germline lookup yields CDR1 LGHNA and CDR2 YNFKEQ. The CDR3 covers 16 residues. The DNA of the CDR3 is TGTGCCAGCAGCCAAACTATCCAGGTGTACGGCTATGGCTACACCTTC. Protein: CASSQTIQVYGYGYTF.

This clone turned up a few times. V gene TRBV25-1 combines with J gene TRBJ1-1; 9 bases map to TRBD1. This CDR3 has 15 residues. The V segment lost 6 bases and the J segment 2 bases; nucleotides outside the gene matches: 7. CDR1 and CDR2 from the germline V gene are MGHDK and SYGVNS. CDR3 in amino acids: CASRRQGVINTEAFF. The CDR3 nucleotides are TGTGCCAGCAGGAGACAGGGGGTAATAAACACTGAAGCTTTCTTT.

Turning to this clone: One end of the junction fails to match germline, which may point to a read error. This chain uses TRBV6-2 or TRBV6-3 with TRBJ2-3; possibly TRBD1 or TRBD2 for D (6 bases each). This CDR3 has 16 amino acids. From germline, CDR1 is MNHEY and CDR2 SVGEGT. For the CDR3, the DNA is TGTGCCAGCAGGAAATCGCCGGGGGCTAGAACAGATACGCAGTATTTC. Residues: CASRKSPGARTDTQYF.

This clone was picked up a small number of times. CDR3 bases: TGTGCCAGCAGCTGGGGCGAGACAGTAAACACCGGGGAGCTGTTTTTT. Translating gives CASSWGETVNTGELFF. The chain recombines TRBV5-6 with TRBJ2-2, with D tentatively TRBD1 (5 bases). The CDR3 totals 16 residues. The germline CDR1 and CDR2 sequences are SGHDT and YYEEEE. Trimming took 3 bases from V and 2 from J, leaving 14 bases between them.

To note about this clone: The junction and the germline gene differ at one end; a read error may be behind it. The CDR3 DNA follows: TGTGCCAACAGTTTATTTGGCCAGTGGGCGCGCACTGAAGCTTTCTTT. Its translation: CANSLFGQWARTEAFF. V gene TRBV27 combines with J gene TRBJ1-1; D is undetermined. There are 16 residues in the CDR3. CDR1 is MNHEY, CDR2 SMNVEV, per germline (reference sequence).

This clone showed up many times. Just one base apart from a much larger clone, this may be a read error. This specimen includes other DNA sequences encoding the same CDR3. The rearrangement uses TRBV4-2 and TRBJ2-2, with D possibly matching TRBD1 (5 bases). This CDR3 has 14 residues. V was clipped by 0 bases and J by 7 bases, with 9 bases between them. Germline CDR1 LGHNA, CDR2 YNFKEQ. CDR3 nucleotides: TGTGCCAGCAGCCAAGACTCAGGGAACGGGGAGCTGTTTTTT. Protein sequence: CASSQDSGNGELFF.

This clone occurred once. The CDR3 loop is CASREWERAQETQYF. In DNA form, the CDR3 reads TGCGCCAGCAGAGAGTGGGAGCGGGCCCAAGAGACCCAGTACTTC. The gene calls are TRBV5-1 and TRBJ2-5; tentatively, D is TRBD2 (6 bases). Trimming shortened V by 5 bases and J by 1 base, and 15 bases separated the two germline ends. The germline V gene has CDR1 SGHRS and CDR2 YFSETQ. The CDR3 is 15 amino acids.

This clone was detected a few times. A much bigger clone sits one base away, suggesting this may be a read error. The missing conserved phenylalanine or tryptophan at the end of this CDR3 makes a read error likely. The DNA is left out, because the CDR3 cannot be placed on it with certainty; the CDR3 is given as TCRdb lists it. CDR3 sequence reads: CATTGPYEQHL. V usage is TRBV28 and J usage is TRBJ2-7. The CDR3 length is 11 residues, termini included. Germline values: CDR1 MDHEN, CDR2 SYDVKM.

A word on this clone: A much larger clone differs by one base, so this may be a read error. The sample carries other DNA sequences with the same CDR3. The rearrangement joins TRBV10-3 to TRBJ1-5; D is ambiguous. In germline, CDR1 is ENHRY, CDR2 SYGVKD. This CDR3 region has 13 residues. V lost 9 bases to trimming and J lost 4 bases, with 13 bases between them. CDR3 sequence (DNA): TGTGCCATAAGGAATCCGGGTAATCAGCCCCAGCATTTT. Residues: CAIRNPGNQPQHF.

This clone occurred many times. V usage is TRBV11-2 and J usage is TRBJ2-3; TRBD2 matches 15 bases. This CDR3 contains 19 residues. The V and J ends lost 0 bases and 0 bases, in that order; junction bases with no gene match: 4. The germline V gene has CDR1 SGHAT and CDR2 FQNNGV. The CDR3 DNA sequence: TGTGCCAGCAGCTTAGATCCGGGACTAGCGGGGGGAAGCACAGATACGCAGTATTTT. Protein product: CASSLDPGLAGGSTDTQYF.